Listed below are T cell receptor beta chains from one sample, sequenced in a study of T cells in Graves' hyperthyroidism and ophthalmopathy. MiXCR was run by TCRdb on the multiplex PCR reads, yielding one entry per CDR3 protein. The sample carries some 530,000 distinct CDR3 sequences, 20% to 25% recorded once. The sample comprised blood. These receptors were taken from a woman in her sixties or seventies with Graves' ophthalmopathy. Both conserved end residues are trimmed from each CDR3. Each record gives: J gene, V gene, D gene, CDR3 length, CDR3 protein. D genes are given only for firm matches.

TRBJ2-5	TRBV6-1	.	12	ASSDNRELWTQY
TRBJ1-2	TRBV4-1	TRBD1	12	ASSLQQGSYGYT
TRBJ2-1	TRBV20-1	TRBD2	13	SAALAGVQGREQF
TRBJ2-1	TRBV6-2/TRBV6-3	.	15	ASSGGVRGNGPNEQF
TRBJ1-1	TRBV20-1	.	11	SATSNTDREAF
TRBJ1-2	TRBV20-1	.	14	SARDHDWTANYGYT
TRBJ1-1	TRBV12-3/TRBV12-4	.	11	ASSLEVTTEAF
TRBJ2-5	TRBV5-1	.	12	ASRGSGAGETQY
TRBJ2-7	TRBV5-1	.	10	ASSKSSYEQY
TRBJ2-1	TRBV19	TRBD2	13	ASSPSGRAGDEQF
TRBJ2-7	TRBV20-1	TRBD2	13	SAIPPGTSGYEQY
TRBJ2-7	TRBV19	TRBD1	13	ASSLRDRASYEQY
TRBJ1-4	TRBV20-1	.	12	SAKGGVGNEKLF
TRBJ2-1	TRBV10-3	.	14	AISEVRLSSYNEQF
TRBJ1-1	TRBV6-6	.	11	ASSYGGFTEAF
TRBJ1-1	TRBV12-3/TRBV12-4	.	10	ASSLVHGEAF
TRBJ2-7	TRBV2	.	10	ASDLDRYEQY
TRBJ1-4	TRBV30	.	13	AWSPLGQPNEKLF
TRBJ2-1	TRBV14	TRBD2	13	ASSQGGLAGNEQF
TRBJ2-5	TRBV30	TRBD2	14	ASGLAGLGPQETQY
TRBJ2-1	TRBV11-2	TRBD2	15	ASTPGTSGRARGEQF
TRBJ2-5	TRBV20-1	.	13	SARGNSGGGETQY
TRBJ1-2	TRBV6-1	.	11	ASLSLGDYGYT
TRBJ1-1	TRBV30	TRBD1	9	AWDRGEEAF
TRBJ2-1	TRBV7-3	.	13	ASSPTFGGVGEQF
TRBJ2-7	TRBV3-1	.	14	ASNKRSGTNSYEQY
TRBJ1-1	TRBV6-1	.	10	ASNLRYSEAF
TRBJ2-3	TRBV7-2	.	10	ASSYDLRTQY
TRBJ1-2	TRBV12-3/TRBV12-4	TRBD1	14	ASSLTGSPLTGGYT
TRBJ1-1	TRBV5-5	TRBD1	12	ASSGTGMNTEAF
TRBJ2-6	TRBV14	.	15	ASSPSTMLSGANVLT
TRBJ2-1	TRBV24-1	.	15	ATSEARRAPTYNEQF
TRBJ1-5	TRBV6-2/TRBV6-3	.	14	ASSQRGAGTNQPQH
TRBJ2-1	TRBV10-1	TRBD1	14	ASSELGQGDYNEQF
TRBJ1-1	TRBV5-1	TRBD1	12	ASSSRDSLSSAF
TRBJ2-2	TRBV20-1	TRBD2	12	SASWTSGAGELF
TRBJ2-7	TRBV3-1	TRBD2	14	ASSRTSGRPMGEQY
TRBJ2-6	TRBV28	.	14	ASSPGGFSGANVLT
TRBJ1-3	TRBV11-2	.	13	ASSSRQASGNTIY
TRBJ2-1	TRBV3-1	TRBD2	17	ASSQATSGRVRGYNEQF
TRBJ1-5	TRBV24-1	TRBD1	16	ATNRDRVGTISNQPQH
TRBJ1-5	TRBV27	.	13	ASSRQFYSNQPQH
TRBJ2-2	TRBV7-9	.	12	ASSLATNTGELF
TRBJ2-7	TRBV27	.	14	ASSPYLSPSSYEQY
TRBJ1-5	TRBV2	.	12	ASSTSQGYQPQH
TRBJ1-4	TRBV11-2	TRBD1	14	ASSSYRGRPNEKLF
TRBJ1-5	TRBV27	.	13	ASSLRGVSPKPQH
TRBJ2-2	TRBV5-1	.	12	ASSLNTNTGELF
TRBJ2-7	TRBV19	TRBD2	16	ASSSTGTSGNPCYEQY
TRBJ1-4	TRBV6-5	.	12	ASSYGQNNEKLF
TRBJ2-5	TRBV19	.	14	ASSLSRDPLGETQY
TRBJ2-5	TRBV2	TRBD2	12	ASSDGTSGRAQY
TRBJ2-1	TRBV10-1	.	11	ASRRDMTGEQF
TRBJ1-1	TRBV6-1	TRBD1	13	ASEDRGRLETEAF